This T cell receptor (beta chain) was obtained from a study of vaccination effects on CD4 cells after COVID-19. Assay used: immunoSEQ multiplex PCR; TCRdb lists only in-frame clones, some missing. The sample carries approximately 47,000 clones, roughly two thirds recorded once. As for this clone: What it binds is unknown.

Subsequent to approximately 9 days of culture, CD4+ T cells were isolated. Each person got two doses of an mRNA SARS-CoV-2 vaccine, BNT162b2 or mRNA-1273. Trimming took 3 bases from V and 0 from J, leaving 15 bases between them. The germline V gene encodes CDR1 LNHDA and CDR2 SQIVND (reference sequence). The CDR3 is made up of 17 amino acids. The sequences come from CD4+ T cells from PBMCs cultured without peptide, collected after COVID-19 vaccination. V is TRBV19 and J is TRBJ1-5, with D possibly being TRBD1 (5 bases). The sequence was obtained from a human donor who received a COVID-19 vaccine. CDR3 sequence reads: CASSIQHGDLSNQPQHF. CDR3 in DNA: TGTGCCAGTAGTATTCAGCACGGGGACCTTAGCAATCAGCCCCAGCATTTT.